Shown below are 24 T cell receptor beta chains from a single sample sequenced in a study of neurological immune-mediated disorders. MiXCR was run by TCRdb on the 5' RACE reads, yielding one entry per CDR3 protein. Of approximately 58,000 distinct CDR3 sequences detected, 7% to 10% appear once; the ten largest clones hold roughly 2%. Sample time point: longitudinal time-point 3. The sample consisted of PBMCs. The receptors were sampled from a woman in her 40s in good health.

This clonotype has a count of ten or more. The chain's CDR3 is CSARQGANNQPQHF. DNA of the CDR3: TGCAGTGCGAGACAGGGGGCTAACAATCAGCCCCAGCATTTT. The chain is built from TRBV20-1 and TRBJ1-5, with TRBD1 matching over 10 bases. Losses at the gene ends were 6 bases for V and 3 bases for J; bases not matched to a gene: 5. From germline, CDR1 is DFQATT and CDR2 SNEGSKA (reference sequence). The CDR3 consists of 14 residues.

This clonotype was recorded at least ten times. This chain connects TRBV5-1 to TRBJ1-1, with D possibly TRBD1 on 6 matching bases. Germline lookup yields CDR1 SGHRS and CDR2 YFSETQ. Trimming cost V 3 bases and J 3 bases, with 15 bases left between them. The CDR3 sequence is 15 residues long. The CDR3 coding sequence is TGCGCCAGCAGCTCCTATCAGGGGACTCACACTGAAGCTTTCTTT. As protein: CASSSYQGTHTEAFF. The whole variable domain, filled in from reference TRBV5-1 and TRBJ1-1, reads KAGVTQTPRYLIKTRGQQVTLSCSPISGHRSVSWYQQTPGQGLQFLFEYFSETQRNKGNFPGRFSGRQFSNSRSEMNVSTLELGDSALYLCASSSYQGTHTEAFFGQGTRLTVV.

This clonotype was counted ten times or more. The chain joins TRBV10-3 to TRBJ2-6; 7 bases match TRBD1. This CDR3 has 17 residues. V trimming: 6 bases; J trimming: 0 bases; junction bases outside the gene matches: 8. CDR1 is ENHRY and CDR2 is SYGVKD in the germline V gene. This CDR3 reads CAISQTGASSGANVLTF. The CDR3, as DNA: TGTGCCATCAGCCAAACAGGGGCCAGCTCTGGGGCCAACGTCCTGACTTTC.

The rearrangement links TRBV7-3 to TRBJ2-2; TRBD1 agrees at 9 bases. Germline CDR1 reads SGHTA; CDR2 reads FQGTGA. Losses at the gene ends were 4 bases for V and 6 bases for J; bases not matched to a gene: 6. The CDR3 loop spans 15 amino acids. This CDR3 is CASSSIGTGSGELFF. The CDR3 bases are TGTGCCAGCAGCTCCATCGGGACAGGGTCCGGGGAGCTGTTTTTT.

At least ten counts were recorded for this clonotype. V is TRBV7-2 and J is TRBJ1-1, with D unclear. V lost 1 base and J 8 bases, leaving 11 bases between the germline ends. This CDR3 region has 13 residues. Looked up from germline, CDR1 is SGHTA and CDR2 is FQGNSA. CDR3 amino acids: CASSLGEAREAFF. DNA for the CDR3: TGTGCCAGCAGCTTAGGGGAGGCCAGGGAAGCTTTCTTT.

This clonotype was observed many times. This chain links TRBV24-1 with TRBJ1-5; D unclear. Trimming removed 5 bases from V and 5 bases from J, with 12 bases in between. The CDR3 contains 14 residues. Germline CDR1 and CDR2: KGHDR and SFDVKD. The CDR3 DNA follows: TGTGCCACCAGTGCAGGCATCCGACATCAGCCCCAGCATTTT. Amino acids: CATSAGIRHQPQHF.

This clonotype was observed many times. V is TRBV7-3 and J is TRBJ2-7; TRBD2 matches 7 bases. From germline, CDR1 is SGHTA and CDR2 FQGTGA. Germline trimming cut 5 bases from V and 3 bases from J; bases unmatched to any gene: 4. The CDR3 has 13 residues. CDR3 DNA: TGTGCCAGCAGCCCCGCGGGAGTCTACGAGCAGTACTTC. Protein product: CASSPAGVYEQYF. Full variable domain (rest looked up from reference TRBV7-3 and TRBJ2-7): GAGVSQTPSNKVTEKGKYVELRCDPISGHTALYWYRQSLGQGPEFLIYFQGTGAADDSGLPNDRFFAVRPEGSVSTLKIQRTERGDSAVYLCASSPAGVYEQYFGPGTRLTVT.

There are many counts of this clonotype. This sequence joins TRBV20-1 and TRBJ2-2; 10 bases match TRBD2. This CDR3 has 14 amino acids. Unmatched junction bases numbered 2, after V lost 1 base and J lost 6 bases. In germline, CDR1 is DFQATT, CDR2 SNEGSKA (reference sequence). The CDR3 protein is CSARASGRAGELFF. In DNA form, the CDR3 reads TGCAGTGCTAGAGCTAGCGGGAGAGCCGGGGAGCTGTTTTTT.

This clonotype was seen at least ten times. The chain is built from TRBV15 and TRBJ2-3, with D tentatively TRBD1 (5 bases). Deletions cut 1 base from V and 0 bases from J, with 8 bases between. CDR1 is LNHNV, CDR2 YYDKDF, per germline (reference sequence). This CDR3 comprises 15 residues. CDR3 sequence: CATSRVRASTDTQYF. DNA of the CDR3: TGTGCCACCAGCAGAGTCAGGGCAAGCACAGATACGCAGTATTTT.

In this sample, this clonotype turned up many times. The chain combines TRBV20-1 with TRBJ2-5, with D possibly being TRBD2 (5 bases). Germline V gives CDR1 DFQATT, CDR2 SNEGSKA (reference sequence). The V end lost 1 base, the J end lost 4 bases, and 13 bases lay between the germline ends. The CDR3 covers 14 residues. The CDR3 DNA reads TGCAGTGCTAGAGGCCCGGGATGGGGAGAGACCCAGTACTTC. This codes for CSARGPGWGETQYF.

The sample holds many counts of this clonotype. The chain is built from TRBV27 and TRBJ1-2; TRBD1 agrees at 8 bases. V shed 8 bases, J shed 7 bases, and the junction held 12 bases outside the gene matches. Germline lookup yields CDR1 MNHEY and CDR2 SMNVEV (reference sequence). This CDR3 comprises 14 residues. The CDR3 nucleotides read TGTGCCAGCGGCCCGGACAGGGAGGGAGGTGGCTACACCTTC. This gives the protein CASGPDREGGGYTF.

This clonotype has at least ten counts. The rearrangement joins TRBV10-3 to TRBJ2-7; D may be TRBD2 (5 bases). Germline V gene sequence: CDR1 ENHRY, CDR2 SYGVKD. The CDR3 is made up of 13 amino acids. V lost 3 bases and J 3 bases, leaving 9 bases between the germline ends. The CDR3 DNA is TGTGCCATCAGTGATGTGGAGGACTACGAGCAGTACTTC. It encodes CAISDVEDYEQYF.

This clonotype was counted ten times or more. The gene calls are TRBV6-1 and TRBJ1-2, with D possibly TRBD1 on 5 matching bases. V was shortened by 7 bases and J by 8 bases, with 17 bases between the two germline ends. This CDR3 comprises 13 residues. CDR1 and CDR2 (germline): MNHNS, SASEGT. CDR3 protein: CASTLAVTAGYTF. Here the CDR3 DNA reads TGTGCCAGCACCTTGGCCGTGACAGCGGGCTACACCTTC.

This clonotype has a count of ten or more. The V and J genes are TRBV20-1 and TRBJ2-4; the D gene could be TRBD1 or TRBD2 (5 bases each). V was shortened by 3 bases and J by 0 bases, with 12 bases between the two germline ends. Germline CDR1 reads DFQATT; CDR2 reads SNEGSKA (reference sequence). CDR3 size: 15 residues. The CDR3 here is CSARGRDPAKNIQYF. In DNA form, the CDR3 reads TGCAGTGCTAGGGGACGGGACCCAGCCAAAAACATTCAGTACTTC.

This clonotype was counted at least ten times. This rearrangement joins TRBV21-1 to TRBJ1-4. TRBV21-1 is assigned pseudogene status. The CDR3 covers 15 residues. The CDR3 DNA follows: TGTGCCAGCAGCAATTCCGAACGGCTCTCTGAAAAACTGTTTTTT. It specifies CASSNSERLSEKLFF.

Only a few counts were recorded for this clonotype. The V call is TRBV12-3 or TRBV12-4, the J call TRBJ1-1; 9 positions agree with TRBD1. CDR3 size: 15 residues. With V trimmed by 5 bases and J by 4 bases, 8 bases remained unmatched. CDR3 in amino acids: CASSRLGTGTTEAFF. The CDR3 bases are TGTGCCAGCAGTCGCCTAGGGACAGGGACCACTGAAGCTTTCTTT.

This clonotype has more than one count but fewer than ten. The chain is built from TRBV5-1 and TRBJ1-5; 7 bases fit TRBD1. The J segment lost 6 bases and the V segment lost 4 bases, leaving 10 bases of the junction unmatched. Germline V lookup: CDR1 SGHRS, CDR2 YFSETQ. This CDR3 is built from 15 residues. The CDR3 nucleotides read TGCGCCAGCAGCCCAAGGGGAGGGGGCGGTCAGCCCCAGCATTTT. It yields the protein CASSPRGGGGQPQHF.

The genes are TRBV20-1 and TRBJ2-1, with D tentatively TRBD2 (5 bases). Per the germline V gene, CDR1 is DFQATT and CDR2 is SNEGSKA (reference sequence). The germline V and J ends were trimmed by 2 bases and 10 bases, with 9 bases remaining between them. The CDR3 has 11 amino acids. The CDR3 nucleotides read TGCAGTGCTAGACGGGGTGCCGAGCAGTTCTTC. It is translated as CSARRGAEQFF.

Ten or more counts support this clonotype. V usage is TRBV28 and J usage is TRBJ2-6, with 7 bases identical to TRBD1. The junction had 16 bases not matched to a gene; V was cut back by 7 bases and J by 1 base. Germline loops: CDR1 MDHEN, CDR2 SYDVKM. The length of the CDR3 is 19 residues. This CDR3 reads CASTYSTGVTFSGANVLTF. CDR3 coding DNA: TGTGCCAGCACGTACTCAACAGGGGTTACATTTTCTGGGGCCAACGTCCTGACTTTC.

There are many counts of this clonotype. The J gene is TRBJ2-5, the V gene TRBV4-2; D is undetermined. The V end lost 4 bases, the J end lost 5 bases, and 8 bases lay between the germline ends. The germline gives CDR1 LGHNA, CDR2 YNFKEQ. The CDR3 sequence is 12 residues long. Written as DNA, the CDR3 is TGTGCCAGCAGCCTTGATGGGGAGACCCAGTACTTC. Amino acids: CASSLDGETQYF.

Many counts were recorded for this clonotype. The chain links TRBV5-1 to TRBJ1-6; 8 nucleotides match TRBD1. J gave up 8 bases and V 4 bases, and 5 bases lay outside the gene matches. CDR3 size: 14 residues. Germline V lookup: CDR1 SGHRS, CDR2 YFSETQ. The CDR3 nucleotides read TGCGCCAGCAGCCACGACAGGGGAGATTCACCCCTCCACTTT. Translation: CASSHDRGDSPLHF.

The chain couples TRBV7-8 to TRBJ2-1, with TRBD1 identical over 8 bases. Per germline, CDR1 SGHVS and CDR2 FQNEAQ. The CDR3 consists of 15 residues. The V segment lost 5 bases and the J segment 6 bases; nucleotides outside the gene matches: 9. The CDR3 region is CASSRGQGVVNEQFF. Written as DNA, the CDR3 is TGTGCCAGCAGCAGAGGACAGGGAGTGGTCAATGAGCAGTTCTTC.

This clonotype was counted at least ten times. The chain uses TRBV7-2 and TRBJ1-5, with unresolved D. Germline V lookup: CDR1 SGHTA, CDR2 FQGNSA. CDR3 length equals 13 residues. Trimming cost V 1 base and J 5 bases, with 6 bases left between them. Written as DNA, the CDR3 is TGTGCCAGCAGCTTAGAAGAGGATCAGCCCCAGCATTTT. Translated, it gives CASSLEEDQPQHF.

This clonotype was observed a single time. CDR3 coding DNA: TGTGCCAGCAGCTCGGGAATAACGGGAGAGATTGAGCAGTTCTTC. Protein sequence: CASSSGITGEIEQFF. This chain uses TRBV7-3 with TRBJ2-1, with D maybe TRBD2 (6 bases). V was cut by 4 bases and J by 9 bases, with 19 bases left in between. Germline CDR1 is SGHTA and CDR2 is FQGTGA. The CDR3 length is 15 residues.